This entry is about one T cell receptor beta chain. The target antigen is unknown. This entry is derived from a study of shared clonotypes between healthy human individuals. The wider study: Per donor, CD8 memory used one plate, CD8 naive used two, CD4 memory used three and CD4 naive used three.

Study-level findings and limits: Sampling used blood alone; tissue repertoires probably differ.

Splitting the CD4+ cells yielded a CD45RA+ naive subset and a CD45RA-negative memory subset. Germline CDR1 and CDR2: LNHDA and SQIVND (reference sequence). The CDR3 extends over 17 amino acids. The V and J ends lost 5 bases and 4 bases, in that order; junction bases with no gene match: 14. Profiling relied on immunoSEQ multiplex PCR, and the TCRdb table lists in-frame clones only, not all of them. Seen here are hundreds of thousands of clones, roughly 70% observed once, and the top ten hold approximately 1.6%. The clonotype originates from a woman aged 25 to 39 in good health. The gene calls are TRBV19 and TRBJ2-1; 7 bases are shared with TRBD2. Sequenced input: memory CD4+ T cells sorted from blood. The subset: CD45RA-negative fraction. In nucleotides, the CDR3 is TGTGCCAGTAGTCCCCCCCGGTTAGCGGGTGTATACAATGAGCAGTTCTTC. Translated: CASSPPRLAGVYNEQFF.